These 28 T cell receptor beta chains were sequenced from one sample in a study of identical twins. TCRdb re-analysed the 5' RACE reads in MiXCR, keeping a single row per CDR3 protein. Among about 520,000 distinct CDR3 sequences, approximately 22% were seen once, and the ten largest hold roughly 0.91%. These records were also assigned to another study, of T cells expressing NK-cell markers.

Sequences were obtained from CD4+ T cells sorted from blood. These receptors originate from a woman younger than 30 in good health.

This clonotype appeared a few times. The CDR3 loop reads CATSRGSGNTGELFF. CDR3 in DNA: TGTGCCACCAGCAGAGGTTCGGGGAACACCGGGGAGCTGTTTTTT. This sequence joins TRBV15 and TRBJ2-2; D is unclear. This CDR3 region has 15 residues. Trimming shortened V by 1 base and J by 1 base, and 7 bases separated the two germline ends. Germline V gene sequence: CDR1 LNHNV, CDR2 YYDKDF (reference sequence).

The rearrangement links TRBV9 to TRBJ2-5; weak D call: TRBD1 (5 bases). The CDR3 consists of 16 residues. Trimming removed 0 bases at V and 1 base at J, with 13 bases between. Germline CDR1 SGDLS, CDR2 YYNGEE. The CDR3 loop is CASSVGTRRAQETQYF. The CDR3 nucleotides read TGTGCCAGCAGCGTAGGTACGCGCAGGGCCCAAGAGACCCAGTACTTC.

V and J are TRBV4-3 and TRBJ2-7; TRBD1 matches 8 bases. The CDR3 is made up of 16 amino acids. V dropped 0 bases and J dropped 3; count of bases not matched to a gene: 7. CDR1 and CDR2 from the germline V gene are LGHNA and YSLEER. The CDR3 region is CASSQDPGRGLYEQYF. CDR3 nucleotide sequence: TGCGCCAGCAGCCAAGATCCGGGCAGGGGGCTCTACGAGCAGTACTTC.

This clonotype has more than one count but fewer than ten. The J gene is TRBJ2-1, the V gene TRBV11-2; D is possibly TRBD1 or TRBD2 (5 bases each). Germline CDR1 is SGHAT and CDR2 is FQNNGV. V lost 5 bases and J lost 4, with 15 bases in between. The CDR3 consists of 15 residues. The CDR3 sequence: CASSPGTRSYNEQFF. The DNA of the CDR3 is TGTGCCAGCAGCCCGGGGACCCGGAGTTACAATGAGCAGTTCTTC. Together with reference TRBV11-2 and TRBJ2-1, the CDR3 gives the full variable domain: EAGVAQSPRYKIIEKRQSVAFWCNPISGHATLYWYQQILGQGPKLLIQFQNNGVVDDSQLPKDRFSAERLKGVDSTLKIQPAKLEDSAVYLCASSPGTRSYNEQFFGPGTRLTVL.

This clonotype was seen more than once but under ten times. The rearrangement uses TRBV5-1 and TRBJ2-7, with TRBD1 matching 9 bases. Germline CDR1 reads SGHRS; CDR2 reads YFSETQ. V dropped 0 bases and J dropped 4; count of bases not matched to a gene: 8. CDR3 length: 16 amino acids. The CDR3 nucleotides read TGCGCCAGCAGCTTGGCCCCTACAGGGGGCAGATACGAGCAGTACTTC. Translated, it gives CASSLAPTGGRYEQYF.

V usage is TRBV6-5 and J usage is TRBJ1-1; D is perhaps TRBD1 (5 bases). V was pared by 3 bases and J by 6 bases, with 14 bases between. The CDR3 runs 14 residues. Looked up from germline, CDR1 is MNHEY and CDR2 is SVGAGI. The chain's CDR3 is CASSYGHRGAEAFF. The CDR3 nucleotides are TGTGCCAGCAGTTATGGACATCGAGGGGCTGAAGCTTTCTTT.

The V call is TRBV27, the J call TRBJ1-2; possible D gene TRBD1, 6 bases. CDR1 and CDR2 (germline): MNHEY, SMNVEV (reference sequence). CDR3 length: 14 residues. The V end lost 6 bases, the J end lost 2 bases, and 13 bases lay between the germline ends. The CDR3 region has the DNA TGTGCCAGCAGAAAAGGGGGGGGAAACTATGGCTACACCTTC. This gives the protein CASRKGGGNYGYTF.

V and J are TRBV12-3 or TRBV12-4 and TRBJ1-4, with 10 bases lining up with TRBD1. This CDR3 region has 13 residues. Trimming took 5 bases from V and 8 from J; bases not matched to a gene: 2. The CDR3 region has the DNA TGTGCCAGCAGTGGACAGGGGGACGAAAAACTGTTTTTT. The encoded protein is CASSGQGDEKLFF.

V usage is TRBV28 and J usage is TRBJ2-3, with TRBD2 matching 10 bases. With V trimmed by 8 bases and J by 10 bases, 24 bases remained unmatched. Per the germline V gene, CDR1 is MDHEN and CDR2 is SYDVKM. The CDR3 consists of 18 residues. This CDR3 reads CASRQGRASGGFRPPQYF. DNA for the CDR3: TGTGCCAGCCGCCAAGGAAGGGCTAGCGGGGGCTTCCGTCCTCCGCAGTATTTT.

This chain joins TRBV12-3 or TRBV12-4 and TRBJ2-4; 8 bases fit TRBD1. Trimming removed 0 bases from V and 0 bases from J; junction bases left unmatched: 7. The CDR3 has 18 residues. CDR3 sequence reads: CASSLAPTGELAKNIQYF. The CDR3 bases are TGTGCCAGCAGTTTAGCTCCGACAGGGGAGCTAGCCAAAAACATTCAGTACTTC.

This chain joins TRBV20-1 and TRBJ1-5; no firm D call. V lost 6 bases to trimming and J lost 7 bases, with 16 bases between them. The germline V gene encodes CDR1 DFQATT and CDR2 SNEGSKA (reference sequence). This CDR3 has 13 amino acids. CDR3 nucleotides: TGCAGTGCGGGAGGGCGGTGGGGACAGCCCCAGCATTTT. It is translated as CSAGGRWGQPQHF.

This clonotype has only a few counts. The J gene is TRBJ1-5, the V gene TRBV6-5; D ambiguous. Between the trimmed V and J ends, which lost 2 bases and 0 bases, there was a span of 11 bases. This CDR3 has 16 residues. Germline V gene sequence: CDR1 MNHEY, CDR2 SVGAGI. The DNA for the CDR3 is TGTGCCAGCAGTTACGGGCAGACATATAGCAATCAGCCCCAGCATTTT. Translating it yields CASSYGQTYSNQPQHF.

This clonotype appeared a few times. The rearrangement links TRBV6-1 to TRBJ2-2, with 8 nucleotides matching TRBD1. The CDR3 consists of 17 residues. CDR1 is MNHNS and CDR2 is SASEGT in the germline V gene. The V gene end was trimmed by 6 bases and the J gene end by 4 bases; junction bases not matched to a gene: 13. CDR3 in DNA: TGTGCCAGCAGGGAGAACCCGAGGACAGGGACCACCGGGGAGCTGTTTTTT. Translating it yields CASRENPRTGTTGELFF.

In this sample, this clonotype turned up a few times. The CDR3 region is CASSNTSGRALRGEQYF. In DNA, the CDR3 is TGTGCCAGCAGCAACACTAGCGGGAGGGCCCTGAGGGGGGAGCAGTACTTC. The chain combines TRBV7-2 with TRBJ2-7; 13 nucleotides align to TRBD2. Germline CDR1 and CDR2: SGHTA and FQGNSA. The CDR3 is 17 residues long. With 5 bases clipped from V and 7 bases from J, the junction kept 14 bases outside the gene matches.

The genes are TRBV27 and TRBJ1-5; D may be TRBD1 (6 bases). Looked up from germline, CDR1 is MNHEY and CDR2 is SMNVEV (reference sequence). This CDR3 is built from 15 residues. Trimming removed 3 bases from V and 6 bases from J, with 15 bases in between. CDR3: CASSFGGASFQPQHF. The CDR3 nucleotides are TGTGCCAGCAGTTTTGGGGGGGCATCCTTTCAGCCCCAGCATTTT.

The V and J genes are TRBV12-3 or TRBV12-4 and TRBJ1-1; 8 bases agree with TRBD1. The V gene end was trimmed by 4 bases and the J gene end by 10 bases; junction bases not matched to a gene: 8. This CDR3 region has 13 residues. The chain's CDR3 is CASSYGQGGRAFF. DNA for the CDR3: TGTGCCAGCAGTTACGGACAGGGAGGGCGAGCTTTCTTT.

The table lists this clonotype with many counts. This rearrangement joins TRBV12-3 or TRBV12-4 to TRBJ2-3, with D perhaps TRBD1 (7 bases). V lost 8 bases and J lost 2, with 14 bases in between. This CDR3 spans 14 amino acids. The CDR3 region is CASGGTALTDTQYF. CDR3 sequence (DNA): TGTGCCAGCGGCGGGACAGCCCTCACAGATACGCAGTATTTT.

The chain couples TRBV7-2 to TRBJ2-7, with 13 bases identical to TRBD2. The V segment lost 4 bases and the J segment 7 bases; nucleotides outside the gene matches: 7. The CDR3 sequence is 15 residues long. Germline lookup yields CDR1 SGHTA and CDR2 FQGNSA. This chain's CDR3 is CASSSRLAGGREQYF. The CDR3 DNA is TGTGCCAGCAGCTCTAGACTAGCGGGGGGCCGGGAGCAGTACTTC.

This clonotype turned up a few times. The chain couples TRBV25-1 to TRBJ2-1; D is unresolved. V shed 3 bases and J shed 4 bases, with 4 bases lying between them. Germline values: CDR1 MGHDK, CDR2 SYGVNS. This CDR3 has 12 residues. The CDR3 sequence: CASSDAYNEQFF. Written as DNA, the CDR3 is TGTGCCAGCAGTGATGCATACAATGAGCAGTTCTTC.

The chain has TRBV4-1 and TRBJ2-3, with 8 bases matching TRBD2. The V gene's germline CDR1 is MGHRA and CDR2 YSYEKL. CDR3 size: 17 residues. With 1 base clipped from V and 2 bases from J, the junction kept 8 bases outside the gene matches. The CDR3 is CASSQVGSGELTDTQYF. CDR3 sequence (DNA): TGCGCCAGCAGCCAAGTCGGTAGCGGGGAGCTCACAGATACGCAGTATTTT.

The chain is built from TRBV10-3 and TRBJ2-1; D is perhaps TRBD2 (5 bases). The germline V gene encodes CDR1 ENHRY and CDR2 SYGVKD. V was cut by 7 bases and J by 12 bases, with 16 bases left in between. CDR3 length: 12 residues. The CDR3 bases are TGTGCCATCACCACCGATCTCGGGGTGCAGTTCTTC. Residues: CAITTDLGVQFF.

The V call is TRBV7-2, the J call TRBJ1-2; D is ambiguous. Germline CDR1 is SGHTA and CDR2 is FQGNSA. CDR3 length: 14 amino acids. V was clipped by 1 base and J by 2 bases, with 8 bases between them. The CDR3 loop reads CASSLDMGNYGYTF. The CDR3 coding sequence is TGTGCCAGCAGCTTAGATATGGGCAACTATGGCTACACCTTC. Based on the CDR3 plus reference TRBV7-2 and TRBJ1-2, the full variable domain is GAGVSQSPSNKVTEKGKDVELRCDPISGHTALYWYRQSLGQGLEFLIYFQGNSAPDKSGLPSDRFSAERTGGSVSTLTIQRTQQEDSAVYLCASSLDMGNYGYTFGSGTRLTVV.

This clonotype was recorded many times. The chain employs TRBV10-3 and TRBJ2-7; tentative D call: TRBD2 (6 bases). Trimming left V 2 bases short and J 6 bases short, with 17 bases between. CDR1 is ENHRY and CDR2 is SYGVKD in the germline V gene. The CDR3 is 15 residues long. As DNA, the CDR3 is TGTGCCATCAGTGAGGGAGGGAAGGTCTTTGGCGAGCAGTACTTC. Its protein is CAISEGGKVFGEQYF.

This clonotype appeared a few times. The gene calls are TRBV20-1 and TRBJ2-7; tentatively, D is TRBD2 (5 bases). V was shortened by 1 base and J by 4 bases, with 14 bases between the two germline ends. CDR1 is DFQATT and CDR2 is SNEGSKA in the germline V gene (reference sequence). This CDR3 has 14 residues. As DNA, the CDR3 is TGCAGTGCTAGAGGGCAAGCGGCTCCGTACGAGCAGTACTTC. Translated: CSARGQAAPYEQYF.

The rearrangement links TRBV6-6 to TRBJ1-1; the D is unclear. The germline V gene has CDR1 MNHNY and CDR2 SVGAGI (reference sequence). V dropped 6 bases and J dropped 6 bases, with 14 bases sitting between them. The CDR3 is 13 amino acids. The CDR3 protein is CASSHLSGAEAFF. The CDR3 DNA is TGTGCCAGCAGCCATCTTAGTGGTGCTGAAGCTTTCTTT.

This clonotype showed up just a few times. The CDR3 region is CASSLYAGEDIQYF. The CDR3 DNA reads as TGCGCCAGCAGCTTGTATGCGGGGGAAGACATTCAGTACTTC. The rearrangement uses TRBV5-1 and TRBJ2-4, with 7 bases identical to TRBD2. The CDR3 contains 14 residues. After removal of 1 base from V and 8 bases from J, the junction contained 6 bases not matched to a gene. Germline V gene data show CDR1 as SGHRS and CDR2 as YFSETQ. The variable domain in full, with the rest retrieved from reference TRBV5-1 and TRBJ2-4, is KAGVTQTPRYLIKTRGQQVTLSCSPISGHRSVSWYQQTPGQGLQFLFEYFSETQRNKGNFPGRFSGRQFSNSRSEMNVSTLELGDSALYLCASSLYAGEDIQYFGAGTRLSVL.

The table lists this clonotype with a few counts. The V gene is TRBV10-3, the J gene TRBJ2-2, with TRBD1 matching 7 bases. The trim removed 4 bases at V and 2 bases at J, leaving 13 bases unmatched. Per the germline V gene, CDR1 is ENHRY and CDR2 is SYGVKD. This CDR3 spans 18 amino acids. CDR3 bases: TGTGCCATCAGTGCAACCGACCGGACAGGACGAAACACCGGGGAGCTGTTTTTT. Translated: CAISATDRTGRNTGELFF.

The V gene is TRBV27, the J gene TRBJ2-1, with 10 bases identical to TRBD2. J was trimmed by 4 bases and V by 7 bases; bases with no gene match: 7. CDR3 length: 15 amino acids. Germline V CDR1 and CDR2: MNHEY, SMNVEV (reference sequence). The CDR3 nucleotides read TGTGCCAGCACCTTAGCGGGGGGAGGGTACAATGAGCAGTTCTTC. This gives the protein CASTLAGGGYNEQFF.